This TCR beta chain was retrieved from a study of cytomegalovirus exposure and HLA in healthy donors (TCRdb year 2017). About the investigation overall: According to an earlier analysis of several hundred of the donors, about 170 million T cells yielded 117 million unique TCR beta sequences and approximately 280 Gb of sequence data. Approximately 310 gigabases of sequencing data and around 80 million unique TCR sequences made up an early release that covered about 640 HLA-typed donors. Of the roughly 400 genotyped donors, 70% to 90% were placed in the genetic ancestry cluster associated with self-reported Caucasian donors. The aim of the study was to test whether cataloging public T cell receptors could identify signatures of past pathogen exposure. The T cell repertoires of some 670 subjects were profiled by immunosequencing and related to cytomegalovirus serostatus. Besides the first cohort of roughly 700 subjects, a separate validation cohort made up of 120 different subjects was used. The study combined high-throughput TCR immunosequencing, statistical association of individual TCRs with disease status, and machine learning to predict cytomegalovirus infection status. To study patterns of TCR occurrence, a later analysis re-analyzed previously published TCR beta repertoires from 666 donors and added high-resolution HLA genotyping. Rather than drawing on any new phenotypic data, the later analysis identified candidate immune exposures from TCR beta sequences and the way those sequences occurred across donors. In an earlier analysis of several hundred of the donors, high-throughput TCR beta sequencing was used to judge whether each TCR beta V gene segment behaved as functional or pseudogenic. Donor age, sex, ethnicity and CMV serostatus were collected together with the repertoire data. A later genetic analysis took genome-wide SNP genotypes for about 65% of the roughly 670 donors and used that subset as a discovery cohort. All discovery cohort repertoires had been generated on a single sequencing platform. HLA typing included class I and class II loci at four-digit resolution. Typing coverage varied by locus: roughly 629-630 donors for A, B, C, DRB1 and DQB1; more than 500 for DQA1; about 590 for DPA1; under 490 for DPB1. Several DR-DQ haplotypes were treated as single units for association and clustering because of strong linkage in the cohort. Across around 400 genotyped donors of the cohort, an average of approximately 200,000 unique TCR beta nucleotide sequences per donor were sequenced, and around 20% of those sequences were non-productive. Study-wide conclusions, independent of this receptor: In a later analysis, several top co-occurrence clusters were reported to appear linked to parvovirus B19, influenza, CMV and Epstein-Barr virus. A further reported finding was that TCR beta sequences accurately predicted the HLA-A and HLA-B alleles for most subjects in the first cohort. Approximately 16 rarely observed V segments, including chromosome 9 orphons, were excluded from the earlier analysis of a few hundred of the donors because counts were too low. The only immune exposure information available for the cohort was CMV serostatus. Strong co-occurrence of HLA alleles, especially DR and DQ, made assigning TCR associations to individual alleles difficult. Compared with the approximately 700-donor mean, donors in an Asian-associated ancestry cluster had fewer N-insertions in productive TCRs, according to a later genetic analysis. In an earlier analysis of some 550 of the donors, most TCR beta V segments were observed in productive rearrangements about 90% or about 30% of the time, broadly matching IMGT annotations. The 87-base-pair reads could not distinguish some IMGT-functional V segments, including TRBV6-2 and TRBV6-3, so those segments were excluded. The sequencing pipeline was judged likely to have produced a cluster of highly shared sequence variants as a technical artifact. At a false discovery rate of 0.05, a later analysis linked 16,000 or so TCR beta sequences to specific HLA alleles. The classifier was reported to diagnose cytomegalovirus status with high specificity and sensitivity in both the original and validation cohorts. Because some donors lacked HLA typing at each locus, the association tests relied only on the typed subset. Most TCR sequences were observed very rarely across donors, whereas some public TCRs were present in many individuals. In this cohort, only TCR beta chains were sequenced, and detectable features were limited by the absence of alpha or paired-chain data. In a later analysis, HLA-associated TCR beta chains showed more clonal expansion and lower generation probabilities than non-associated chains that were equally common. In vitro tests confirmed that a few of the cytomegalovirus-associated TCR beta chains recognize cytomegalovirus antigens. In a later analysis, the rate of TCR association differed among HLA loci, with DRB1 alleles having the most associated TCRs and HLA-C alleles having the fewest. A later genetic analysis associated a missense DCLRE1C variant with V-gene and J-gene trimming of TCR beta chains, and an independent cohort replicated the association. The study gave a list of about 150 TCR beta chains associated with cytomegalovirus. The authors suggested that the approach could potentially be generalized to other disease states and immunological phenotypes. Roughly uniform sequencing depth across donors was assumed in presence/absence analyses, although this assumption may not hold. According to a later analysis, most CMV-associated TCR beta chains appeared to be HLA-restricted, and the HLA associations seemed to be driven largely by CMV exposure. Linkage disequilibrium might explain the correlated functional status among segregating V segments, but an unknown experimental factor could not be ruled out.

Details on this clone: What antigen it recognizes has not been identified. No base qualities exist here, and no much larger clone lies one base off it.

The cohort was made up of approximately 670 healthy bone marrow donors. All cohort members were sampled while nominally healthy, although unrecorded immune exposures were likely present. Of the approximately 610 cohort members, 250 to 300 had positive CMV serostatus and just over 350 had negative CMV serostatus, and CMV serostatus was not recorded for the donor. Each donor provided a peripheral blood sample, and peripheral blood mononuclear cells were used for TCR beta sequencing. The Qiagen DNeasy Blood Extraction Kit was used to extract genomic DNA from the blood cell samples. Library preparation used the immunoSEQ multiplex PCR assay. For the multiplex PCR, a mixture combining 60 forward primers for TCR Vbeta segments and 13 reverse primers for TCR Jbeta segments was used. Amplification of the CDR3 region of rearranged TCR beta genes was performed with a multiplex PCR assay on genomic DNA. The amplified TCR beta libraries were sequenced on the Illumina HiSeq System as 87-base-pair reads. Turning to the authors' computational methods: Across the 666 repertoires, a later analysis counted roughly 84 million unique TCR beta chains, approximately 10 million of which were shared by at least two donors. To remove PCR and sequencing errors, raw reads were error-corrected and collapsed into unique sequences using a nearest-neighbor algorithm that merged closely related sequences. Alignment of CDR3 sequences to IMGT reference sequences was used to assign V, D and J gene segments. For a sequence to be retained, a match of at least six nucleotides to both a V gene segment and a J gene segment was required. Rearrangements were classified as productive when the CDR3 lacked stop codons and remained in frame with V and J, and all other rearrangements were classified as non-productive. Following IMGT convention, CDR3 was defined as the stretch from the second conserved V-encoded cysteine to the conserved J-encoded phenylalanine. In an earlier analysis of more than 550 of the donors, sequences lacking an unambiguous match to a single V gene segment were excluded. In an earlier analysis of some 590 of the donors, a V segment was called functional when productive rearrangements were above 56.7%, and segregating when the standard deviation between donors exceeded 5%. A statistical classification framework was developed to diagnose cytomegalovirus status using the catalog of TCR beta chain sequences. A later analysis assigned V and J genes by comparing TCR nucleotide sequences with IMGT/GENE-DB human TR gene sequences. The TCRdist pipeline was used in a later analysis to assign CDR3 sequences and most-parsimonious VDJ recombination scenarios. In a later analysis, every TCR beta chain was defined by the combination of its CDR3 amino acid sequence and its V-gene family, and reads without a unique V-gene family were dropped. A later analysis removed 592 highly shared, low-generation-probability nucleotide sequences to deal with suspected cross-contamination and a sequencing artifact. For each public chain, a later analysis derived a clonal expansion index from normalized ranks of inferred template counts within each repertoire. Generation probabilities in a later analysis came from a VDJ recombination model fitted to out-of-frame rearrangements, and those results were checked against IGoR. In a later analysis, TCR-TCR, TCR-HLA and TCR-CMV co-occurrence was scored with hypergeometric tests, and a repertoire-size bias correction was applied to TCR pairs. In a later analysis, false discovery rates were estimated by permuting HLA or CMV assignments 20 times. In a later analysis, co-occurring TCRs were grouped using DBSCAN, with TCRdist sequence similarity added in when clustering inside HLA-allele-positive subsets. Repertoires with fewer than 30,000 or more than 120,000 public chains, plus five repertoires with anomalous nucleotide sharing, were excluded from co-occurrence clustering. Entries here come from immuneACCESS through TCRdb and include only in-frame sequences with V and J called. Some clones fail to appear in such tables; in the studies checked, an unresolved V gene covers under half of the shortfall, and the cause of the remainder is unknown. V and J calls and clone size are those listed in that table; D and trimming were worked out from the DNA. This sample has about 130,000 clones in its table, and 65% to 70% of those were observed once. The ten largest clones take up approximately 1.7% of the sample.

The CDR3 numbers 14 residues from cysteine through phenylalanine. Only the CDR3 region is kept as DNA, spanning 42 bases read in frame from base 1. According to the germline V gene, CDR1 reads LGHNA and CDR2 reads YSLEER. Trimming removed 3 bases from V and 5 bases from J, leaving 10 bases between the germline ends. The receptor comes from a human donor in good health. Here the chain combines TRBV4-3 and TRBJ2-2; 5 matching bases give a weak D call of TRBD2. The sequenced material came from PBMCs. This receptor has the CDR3 CASSHPTRTGELFF. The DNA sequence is TGCGCCAGCAGCCATCCCACTAGGACCGGGGAGCTGTTTTTT.